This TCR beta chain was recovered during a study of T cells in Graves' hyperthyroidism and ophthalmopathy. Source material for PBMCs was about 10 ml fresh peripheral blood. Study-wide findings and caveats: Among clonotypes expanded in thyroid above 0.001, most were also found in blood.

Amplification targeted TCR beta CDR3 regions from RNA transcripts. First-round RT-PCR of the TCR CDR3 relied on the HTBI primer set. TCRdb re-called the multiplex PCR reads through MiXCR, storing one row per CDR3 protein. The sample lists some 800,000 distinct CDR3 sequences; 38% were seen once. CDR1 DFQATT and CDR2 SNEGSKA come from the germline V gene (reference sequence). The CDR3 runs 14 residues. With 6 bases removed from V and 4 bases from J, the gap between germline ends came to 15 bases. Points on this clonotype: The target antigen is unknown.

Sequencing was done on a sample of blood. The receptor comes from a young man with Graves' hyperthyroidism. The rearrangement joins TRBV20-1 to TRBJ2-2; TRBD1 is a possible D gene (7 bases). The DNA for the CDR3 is TGCAGTGCCCTGACCCAGGGGGGCACCGGGGAGCTGTTTTTT. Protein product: CSALTQGGTGELFF.